This TCR beta chain came from a study of T cells in localized non-small cell lung cancer. Deletions cut 5 bases from V and 0 bases from J, with 9 bases between. This CDR3 region has 13 residues. In germline, CDR1 is SGHRS, CDR2 YFSETQ. Method: immunoSEQ multiplex PCR; TCRdb's copy keeps in-frame clones and lacks some. The sample shows about 78,000 clones, about 83% of them seen only once. The source material was peripheral blood, sampled before any cancer treatment. The chain joins TRBV5-1 to TRBJ2-7; D is undetermined. This clonotype was obtained from a man between 40 and 70 years old with stage I lung adenocarcinoma. CDR3 sequence (DNA): TGCGCCAGCAGGACTCTGAGCTCCTACGAGCAGTACTTC. It yields the protein CASRTLSSYEQYF.